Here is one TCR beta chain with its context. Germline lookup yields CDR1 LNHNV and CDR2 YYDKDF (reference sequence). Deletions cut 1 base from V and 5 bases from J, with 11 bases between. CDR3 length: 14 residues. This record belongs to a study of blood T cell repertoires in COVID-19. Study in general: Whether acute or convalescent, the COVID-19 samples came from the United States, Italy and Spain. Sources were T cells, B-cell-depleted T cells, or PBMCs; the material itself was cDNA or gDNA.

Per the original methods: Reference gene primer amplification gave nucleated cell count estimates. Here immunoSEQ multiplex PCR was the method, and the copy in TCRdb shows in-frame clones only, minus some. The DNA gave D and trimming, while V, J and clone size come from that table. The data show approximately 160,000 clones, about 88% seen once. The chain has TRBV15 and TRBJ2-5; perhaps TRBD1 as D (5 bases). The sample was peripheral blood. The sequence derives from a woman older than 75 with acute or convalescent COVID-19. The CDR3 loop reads CATSRAGFGETQYF. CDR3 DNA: TGTGCCACCAGCAGAGCAGGGTTCGGGGAGACCCAGTACTTC.